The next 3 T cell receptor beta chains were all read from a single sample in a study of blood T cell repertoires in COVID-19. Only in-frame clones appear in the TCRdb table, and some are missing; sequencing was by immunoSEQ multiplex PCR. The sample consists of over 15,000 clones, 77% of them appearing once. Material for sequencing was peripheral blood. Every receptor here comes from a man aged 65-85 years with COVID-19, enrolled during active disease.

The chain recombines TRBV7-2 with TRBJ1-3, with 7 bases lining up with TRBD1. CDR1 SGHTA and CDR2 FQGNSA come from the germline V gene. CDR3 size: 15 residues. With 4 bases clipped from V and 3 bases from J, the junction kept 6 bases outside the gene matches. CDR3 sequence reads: CASSSRGAGGNTIYF. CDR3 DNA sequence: TGTGCCAGCAGCTCCAGGGGGGCGGGTGGAAACACCATATATTTT. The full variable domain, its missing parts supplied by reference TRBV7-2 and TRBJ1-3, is GAGVSQSPSNKVTEKGKDVELRCDPISGHTALYWYRQSLGQGLEFLIYFQGNSAPDKSGLPSDRFSAERTGGSVSTLTIQRTQQEDSAVYLCASSSRGAGGNTIYFGEGSWLTVV.

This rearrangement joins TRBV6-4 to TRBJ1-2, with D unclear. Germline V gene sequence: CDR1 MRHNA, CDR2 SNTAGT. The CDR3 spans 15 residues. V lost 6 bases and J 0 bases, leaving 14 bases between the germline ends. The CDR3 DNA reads TGTGCCAGCAGCGCCGCCACCGGGGCTAACTATGGCTACACCTTC. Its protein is CASSAATGANYGYTF.

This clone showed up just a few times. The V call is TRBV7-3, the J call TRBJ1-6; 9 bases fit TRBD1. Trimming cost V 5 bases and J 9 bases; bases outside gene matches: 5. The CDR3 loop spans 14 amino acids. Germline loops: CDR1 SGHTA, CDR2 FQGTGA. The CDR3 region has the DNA TGTGCCAGCAGCCAGGGACAGGGACTTTCACCCCTCCACTTT. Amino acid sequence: CASSQGQGLSPLHF.